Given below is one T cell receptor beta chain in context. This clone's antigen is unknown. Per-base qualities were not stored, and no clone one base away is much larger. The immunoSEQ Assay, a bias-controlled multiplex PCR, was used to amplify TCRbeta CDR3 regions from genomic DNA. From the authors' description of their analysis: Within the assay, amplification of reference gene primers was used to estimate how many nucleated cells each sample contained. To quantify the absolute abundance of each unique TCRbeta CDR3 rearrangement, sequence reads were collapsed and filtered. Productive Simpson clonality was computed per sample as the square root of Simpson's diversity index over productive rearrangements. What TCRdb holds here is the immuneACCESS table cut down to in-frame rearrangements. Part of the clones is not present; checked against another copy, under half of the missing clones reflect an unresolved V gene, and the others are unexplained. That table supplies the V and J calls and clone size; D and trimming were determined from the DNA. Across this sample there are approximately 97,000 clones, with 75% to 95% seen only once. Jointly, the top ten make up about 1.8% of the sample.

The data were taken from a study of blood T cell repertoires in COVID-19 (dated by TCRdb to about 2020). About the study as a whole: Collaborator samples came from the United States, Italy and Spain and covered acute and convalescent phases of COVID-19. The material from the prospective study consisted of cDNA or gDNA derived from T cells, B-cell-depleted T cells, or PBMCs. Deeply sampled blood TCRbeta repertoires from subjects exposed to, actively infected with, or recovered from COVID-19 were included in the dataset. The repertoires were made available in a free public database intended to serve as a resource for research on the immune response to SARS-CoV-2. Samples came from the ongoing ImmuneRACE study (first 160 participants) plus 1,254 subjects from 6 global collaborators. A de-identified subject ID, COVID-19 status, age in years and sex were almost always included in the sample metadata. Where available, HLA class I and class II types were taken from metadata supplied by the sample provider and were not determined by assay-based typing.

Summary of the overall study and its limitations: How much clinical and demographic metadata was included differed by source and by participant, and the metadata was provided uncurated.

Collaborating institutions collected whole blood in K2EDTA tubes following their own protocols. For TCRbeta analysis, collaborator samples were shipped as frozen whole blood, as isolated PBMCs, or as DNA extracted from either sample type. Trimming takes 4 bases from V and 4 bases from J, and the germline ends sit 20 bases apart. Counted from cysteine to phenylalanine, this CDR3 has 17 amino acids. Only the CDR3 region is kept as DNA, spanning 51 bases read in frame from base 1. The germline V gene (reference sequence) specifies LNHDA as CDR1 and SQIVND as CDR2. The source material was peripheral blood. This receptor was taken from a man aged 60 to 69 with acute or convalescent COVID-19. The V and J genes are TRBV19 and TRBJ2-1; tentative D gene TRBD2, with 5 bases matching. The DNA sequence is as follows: TGTGCCAGTAGTAGTCCGGACTCAAGCGTTGGGTACAATGAGCAGTTCTTC. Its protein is CASSSPDSSVGYNEQFF.